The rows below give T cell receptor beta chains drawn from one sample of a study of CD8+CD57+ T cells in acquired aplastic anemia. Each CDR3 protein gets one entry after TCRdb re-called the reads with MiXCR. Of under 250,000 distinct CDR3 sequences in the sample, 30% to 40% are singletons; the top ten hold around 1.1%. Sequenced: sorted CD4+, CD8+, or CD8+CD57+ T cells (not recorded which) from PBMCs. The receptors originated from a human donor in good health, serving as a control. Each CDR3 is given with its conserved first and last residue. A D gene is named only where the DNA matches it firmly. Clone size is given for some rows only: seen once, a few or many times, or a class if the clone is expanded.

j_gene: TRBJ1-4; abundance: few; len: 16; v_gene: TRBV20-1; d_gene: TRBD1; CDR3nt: TGCAGTGCCTTACAGGGGTTGGACGCCCTCGGTGAAAAACTGTTTTTT; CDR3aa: CSALQGLDALGEKLFF
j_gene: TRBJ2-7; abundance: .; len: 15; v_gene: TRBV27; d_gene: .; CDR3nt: TGTGCCAGCAGCCGCGCCCAATCCGGGACCTACGAGCAGTACTTC; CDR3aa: CASSRAQSGTYEQYF
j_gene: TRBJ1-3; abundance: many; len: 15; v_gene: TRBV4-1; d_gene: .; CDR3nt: TGCGCCAGCAGCCAACGGACCGACTCTGGAAACACCATATATTTT; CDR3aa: CASSQRTDSGNTIYF
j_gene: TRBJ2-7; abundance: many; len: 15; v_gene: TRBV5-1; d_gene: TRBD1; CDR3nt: TGCGCCAGCAGCGCTGACAGGGCTGGAGGCTACGAGCAGTACTTC; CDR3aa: CASSADRAGGYEQYF
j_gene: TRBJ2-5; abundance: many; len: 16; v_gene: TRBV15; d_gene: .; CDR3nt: TGTGCCACCAGCAGAGATGTTTGGGGAACCCAAGAGACCCAGTACTTC; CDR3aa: CATSRDVWGTQETQYF
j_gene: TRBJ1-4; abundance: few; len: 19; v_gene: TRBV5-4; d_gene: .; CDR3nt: TGCGCCAGCAGCTTGAAAACGAACATCGCAGAGTTTTGGGTGGAAAAACTGTTTTTT; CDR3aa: CASSLKTNIAEFWVEKLFF
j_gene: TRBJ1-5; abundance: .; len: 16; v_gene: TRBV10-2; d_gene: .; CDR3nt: TGCGCCAGCAGTGTTGAGACAGGAGGGGGGAATCAGCCCCAGCATTTT; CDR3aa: CASSVETGGGNQPQHF
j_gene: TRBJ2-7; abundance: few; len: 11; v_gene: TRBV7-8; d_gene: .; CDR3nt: TGTGCCAGCAGCTCCACAGGGGAGCAGTACTTC; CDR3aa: CASSSTGEQYF
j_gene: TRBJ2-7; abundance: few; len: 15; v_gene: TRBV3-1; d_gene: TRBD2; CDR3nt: TGTGCCAGCAGCCCTCCCGGGACTATCTCCTACGAGCAGTACTTC; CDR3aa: CASSPPGTISYEQYF
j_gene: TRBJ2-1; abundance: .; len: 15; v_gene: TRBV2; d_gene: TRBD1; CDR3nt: TGTGCCAGCAGCTCGGGTCTGGGACAGGGGAATGAGCAGTTCTTC; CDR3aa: CASSSGLGQGNEQFF
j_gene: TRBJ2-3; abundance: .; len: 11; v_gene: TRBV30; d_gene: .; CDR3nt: TGTGCCTGGAGCCCGGGTTATACGCAGTATTTT; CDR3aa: CAWSPGYTQYF
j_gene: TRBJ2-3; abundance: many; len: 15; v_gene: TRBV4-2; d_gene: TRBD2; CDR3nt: TGTGCCAGCAGCCAAGTCGGTAGCGGGAGTGCTACGCAGTATTTT; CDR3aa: CASSQVGSGSATQYF
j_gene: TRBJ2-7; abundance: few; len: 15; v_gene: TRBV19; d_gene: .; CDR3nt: TGTGCCTGGAGCCGGAGGGGGGGGCCACCTTACGAGCAGTACTTC; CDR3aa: CAWSRRGGPPYEQYF
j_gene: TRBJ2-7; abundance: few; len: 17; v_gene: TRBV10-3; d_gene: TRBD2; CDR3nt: TGTGCCAGCAGTGATTTTGGCTGGGGACTAGCGGTCTACGAGCAGTACTTC; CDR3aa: CASSDFGWGLAVYEQYF
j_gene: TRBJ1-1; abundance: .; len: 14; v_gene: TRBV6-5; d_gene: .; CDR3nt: TGTGCCAGCAGTTACTCGCAGGGGCCCGCTGAAGCTTTCTTT; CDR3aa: CASSYSQGPAEAFF
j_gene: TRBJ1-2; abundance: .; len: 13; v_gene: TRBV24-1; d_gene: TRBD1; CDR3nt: TGTGCCACCAGTCCCAGGGACAGCAGGTCTAGTCTCTTC; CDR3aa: CATSPRDSRSSLF
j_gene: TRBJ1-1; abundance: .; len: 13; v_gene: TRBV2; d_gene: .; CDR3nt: TGTGCCAGCACCCAAACCCCTTGGACTGAAGCTTTCTTT; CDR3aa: CASTQTPWTEAFF
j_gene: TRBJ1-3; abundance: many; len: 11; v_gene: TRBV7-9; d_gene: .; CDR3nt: TGTGCCACCACGGATGGAAACACCATATATTTT; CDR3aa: CATTDGNTIYF
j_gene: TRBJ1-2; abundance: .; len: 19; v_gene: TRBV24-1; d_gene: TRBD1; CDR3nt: TGTGCCACCAGTGATGCGGCCTTCCGAGACAGGGGCGGGGGCTATGGCTACACCTTC; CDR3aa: CATSDAAFRDRGGGYGYTF
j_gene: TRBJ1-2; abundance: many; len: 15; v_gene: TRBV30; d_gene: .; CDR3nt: TGTGCCTGGAGTGCAATATCACCCGGGGCAGGTGGCTACACCTTC; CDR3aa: CAWSAISPGAGGYTF
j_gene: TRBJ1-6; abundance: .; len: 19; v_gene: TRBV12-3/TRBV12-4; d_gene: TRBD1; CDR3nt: TGTGCCAGCAGTCCCGACAGGGGGCTAAAGAGCTCCTATAATTCACCCCTCCACTTT; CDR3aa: CASSPDRGLKSSYNSPLHF
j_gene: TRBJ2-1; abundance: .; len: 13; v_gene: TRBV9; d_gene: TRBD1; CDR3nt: TGTGCCAGCTCACCCGACAGGGACAATGAGCAGTTCTTC; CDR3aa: CASSPDRDNEQFF
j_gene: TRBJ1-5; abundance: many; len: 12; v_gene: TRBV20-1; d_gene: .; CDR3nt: TGCAGTGCGCGCGCAAGCAATCAGCCCCAGCATTTT; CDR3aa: CSARASNQPQHF
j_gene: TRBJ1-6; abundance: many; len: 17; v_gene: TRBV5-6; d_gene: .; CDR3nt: TGTGCCAGCAGCTGGATGACGGGCAGCTCCTATAATTCACCCCTCCACTTT; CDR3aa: CASSWMTGSSYNSPLHF
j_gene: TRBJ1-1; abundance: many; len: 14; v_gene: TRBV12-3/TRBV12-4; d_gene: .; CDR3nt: TGTGCCAGCAGTGACCAGGGACGTCGGACTGAAGCTTTCTTT; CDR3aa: CASSDQGRRTEAFF
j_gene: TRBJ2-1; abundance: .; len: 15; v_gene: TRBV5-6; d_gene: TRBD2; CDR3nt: TGTGCCAGCAGCTTGACAGCGGGAGCGCCCAATGAGCAGTTCTTC; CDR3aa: CASSLTAGAPNEQFF
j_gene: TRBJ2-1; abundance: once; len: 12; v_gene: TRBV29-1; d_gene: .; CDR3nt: TGCAGCGCCGGACAGCCTTACAATGAGCAGTTCTTC; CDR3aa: CSAGQPYNEQFF
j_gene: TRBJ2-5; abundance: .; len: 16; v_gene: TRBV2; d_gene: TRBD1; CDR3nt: TGTGCCAGCAGTACCCCGACAGGGGGCAGTAGGGAGACCCAGTACTTC; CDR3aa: CASSTPTGGSRETQYF
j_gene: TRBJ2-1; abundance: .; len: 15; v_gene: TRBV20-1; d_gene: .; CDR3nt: TGCAGTGCTAGAGATCGTGGCAGGGCCTATAATGAGCAGTTCTTC; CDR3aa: CSARDRGRAYNEQFF
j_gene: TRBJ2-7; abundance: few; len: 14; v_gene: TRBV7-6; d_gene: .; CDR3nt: TGTGCCAGCAGTCCAAGGGGTCAGACCTACGAGCAGTACTTC; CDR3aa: CASSPRGQTYEQYF
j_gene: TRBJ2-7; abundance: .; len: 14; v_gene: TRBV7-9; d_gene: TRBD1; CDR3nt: TGTGCCAGCAGCGAGGACAGGGCTAATGTAAGGCAGTACTTC; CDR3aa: CASSEDRANVRQYF
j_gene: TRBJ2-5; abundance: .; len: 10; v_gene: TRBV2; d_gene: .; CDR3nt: TGTGCCAGCAGTGGGGAGACCCAGTACTTC; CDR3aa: CASSGETQYF
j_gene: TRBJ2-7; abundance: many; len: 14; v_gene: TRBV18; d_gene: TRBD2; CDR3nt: TGTGCCAGCTCACCCGTGCGCGGGAGGAACGAGCAGTACTTC; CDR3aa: CASSPVRGRNEQYF
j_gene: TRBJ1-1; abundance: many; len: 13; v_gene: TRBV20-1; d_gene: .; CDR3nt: TGCAGTGCTAGAAGAGACACCTACACTGAAGCTTTCTTT; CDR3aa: CSARRDTYTEAFF
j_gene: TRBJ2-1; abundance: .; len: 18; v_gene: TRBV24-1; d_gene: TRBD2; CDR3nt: TGTGCCACCAGTGCCAAGGGGCTAGCGGGAGGATCCTACAATGAGCAGTTCTTC; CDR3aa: CATSAKGLAGGSYNEQFF
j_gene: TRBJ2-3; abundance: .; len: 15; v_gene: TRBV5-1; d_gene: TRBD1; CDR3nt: TGCGCCAGCGGCAGACAGGGGGTAAGCACAGATACGCAGTATTTT; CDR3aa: CASGRQGVSTDTQYF
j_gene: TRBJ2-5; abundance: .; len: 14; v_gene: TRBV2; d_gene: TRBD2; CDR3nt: TGTGCCAGCAGTGCACTAGCGGGGGGGGAGACCCAGTACTTC; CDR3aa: CASSALAGGETQYF
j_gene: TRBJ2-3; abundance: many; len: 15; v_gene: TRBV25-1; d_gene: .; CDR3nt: TGTGCCAGCAGTGACGGGATGAGGAGCACAGATACGCAGTATTTT; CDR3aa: CASSDGMRSTDTQYF
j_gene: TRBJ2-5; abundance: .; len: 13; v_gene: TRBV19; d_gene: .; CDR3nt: TGTGCCAGTAGTATGGGACCGGGAGAGACCCAGTACTTC; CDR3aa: CASSMGPGETQYF
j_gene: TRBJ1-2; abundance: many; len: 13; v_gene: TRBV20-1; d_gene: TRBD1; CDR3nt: TGCAGTGCCCACGGACAGGGGAGGGGCGGCTACACCTTC; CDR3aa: CSAHGQGRGGYTF
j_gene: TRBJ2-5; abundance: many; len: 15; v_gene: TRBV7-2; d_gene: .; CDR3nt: TGTGCCAGCAGCTTAGTCGGGACTGCTCAAGAGACCCAGTACTTC; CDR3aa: CASSLVGTAQETQYF
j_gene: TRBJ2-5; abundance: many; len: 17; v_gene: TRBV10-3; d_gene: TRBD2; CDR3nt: TGTGCCATCAGTGAGGTCGTTAGCGGGGTAAAGCAAGAGACCCAGTACTTC; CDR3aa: CAISEVVSGVKQETQYF
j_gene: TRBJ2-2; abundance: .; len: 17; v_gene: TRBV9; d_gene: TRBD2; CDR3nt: TGTGCCAGCAGCTTGGGACTAGCGGGGGTGGACACCGGGGAGCTGTTTTTT; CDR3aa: CASSLGLAGVDTGELFF
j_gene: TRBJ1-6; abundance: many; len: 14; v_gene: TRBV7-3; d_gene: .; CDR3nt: TGTGCCAGCAGCTCCGGCAACTATAATTCACCCCTCCACTTT; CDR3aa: CASSSGNYNSPLHF
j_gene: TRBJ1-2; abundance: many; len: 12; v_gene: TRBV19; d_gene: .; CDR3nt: TGTGCCAGTAGTCCAGGGTCTTATGGCTACACCTTC; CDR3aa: CASSPGSYGYTF
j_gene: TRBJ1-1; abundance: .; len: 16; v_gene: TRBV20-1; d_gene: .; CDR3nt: TGCAGTGCTAGAAAGAGAACGACCGGCCGGAACACTGAAGCTTTCTTT; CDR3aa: CSARKRTTGRNTEAFF
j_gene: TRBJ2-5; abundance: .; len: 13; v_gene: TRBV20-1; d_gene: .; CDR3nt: TGCAGTGCCATGACAGCTAAACAAGAGACCCAGTACTTC; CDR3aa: CSAMTAKQETQYF
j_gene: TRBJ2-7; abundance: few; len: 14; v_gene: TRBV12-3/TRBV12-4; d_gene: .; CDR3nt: TGTGCCAGCAGTTTCGCCAGGGGAAACTGCGAGCAGTACTTC; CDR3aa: CASSFARGNCEQYF
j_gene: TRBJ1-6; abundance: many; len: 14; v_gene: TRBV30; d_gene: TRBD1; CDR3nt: TGTGCCTGGAGTGCCGACAGGGAGGGCTCACCCCTCCACTTT; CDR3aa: CAWSADREGSPLHF
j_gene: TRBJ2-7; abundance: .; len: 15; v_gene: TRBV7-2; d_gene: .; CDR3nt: TGTGCCAGCAGCTTGTGGGGGGCCGATAACAACGAGCAGTACTTC; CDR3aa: CASSLWGADNNEQYF